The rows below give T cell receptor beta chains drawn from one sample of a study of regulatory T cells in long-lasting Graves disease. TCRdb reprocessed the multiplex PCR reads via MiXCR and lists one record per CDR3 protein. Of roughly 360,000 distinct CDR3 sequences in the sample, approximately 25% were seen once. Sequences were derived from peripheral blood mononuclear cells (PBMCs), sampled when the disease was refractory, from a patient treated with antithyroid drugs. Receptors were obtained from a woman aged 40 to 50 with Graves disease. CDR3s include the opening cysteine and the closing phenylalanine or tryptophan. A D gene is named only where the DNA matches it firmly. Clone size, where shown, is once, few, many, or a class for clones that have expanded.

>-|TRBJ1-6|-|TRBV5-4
CASSLWALQYNSPLHF
TGTGCCAGCAGCTTGTGGGCCCTTCAGTATAATTCACCCCTCCACTTT
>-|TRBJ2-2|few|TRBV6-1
CASSTDGTGNTGELFF
TGTGCCAGCAGTACCGACGGGACGGGGAACACCGGGGAGCTGTTTTTT
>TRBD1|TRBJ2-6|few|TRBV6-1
CASSPGTGPSGANVLTF
TGTGCCAGCAGTCCGGGGACAGGCCCCTCTGGGGCCAACGTCCTGACTTTC
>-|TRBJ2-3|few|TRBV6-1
CASSTTPAGDTQYF
TGTGCCAGCAGTACGACACCGGCGGGAGATACGCAGTATTTT
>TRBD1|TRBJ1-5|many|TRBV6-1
CASSEDRGNQPQHF
TGTGCCAGCAGCGAAGACAGGGGCAATCAGCCCCAGCATTTT
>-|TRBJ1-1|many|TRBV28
CASSRSWGPNTEAFF
TGTGCCAGCAGTCGTTCTTGGGGGCCGAACACTGAAGCTTTCTTT
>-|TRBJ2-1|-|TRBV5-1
CASSLGLRSNEQFF
TGCGCCAGCAGCTTGGGGCTGAGGAGTAATGAGCAGTTCTTC
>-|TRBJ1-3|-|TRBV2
CASLTYSGNTIYF
TGTGCCAGCCTCACCTACTCTGGAAACACCATATATTTT
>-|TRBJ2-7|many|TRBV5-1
CASSLAPANDYEQYF
TGCGCCAGCAGCTTGGCGCCCGCAAACGACTACGAGCAGTACTTC
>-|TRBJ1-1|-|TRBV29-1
CSVVGQRNTEAFF
TGCAGCGTTGTCGGTCAGAGGAACACTGAAGCTTTCTTT
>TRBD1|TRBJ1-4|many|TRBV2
CASSDRGHPRANEKLFF
TGTGCCAGCAGTGACAGGGGGCATCCTCGGGCTAATGAAAAACTGTTTTTT
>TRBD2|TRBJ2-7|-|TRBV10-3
CAISSGISGRAGYEQYF
TGTGCCATCAGTAGTGGCATTAGCGGGAGGGCGGGCTACGAGCAGTACTTC
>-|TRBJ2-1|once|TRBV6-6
CASSYSSSAGRNEQFF
TGTGCCAGCAGTTACTCGAGCTCGGCAGGGAGGAATGAGCAGTTCTTC
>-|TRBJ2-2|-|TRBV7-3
CASSAEGAGELFF
TGTGCCAGCAGCGCAGAGGGTGCTGGGGAGCTGTTTTTT
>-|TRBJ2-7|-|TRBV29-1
CSAITAGHEQYF
TGCAGCGCCATCACGGCGGGGCACGAGCAGTACTTC
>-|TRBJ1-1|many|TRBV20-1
CSARDSMNTEAFF
TGCAGTGCTAGAGACAGTATGAACACTGAAGCTTTCTTT
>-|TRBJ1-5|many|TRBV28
CASSYWGGGNQPQHF
TGTGCCAGCAGTTACTGGGGGGGGGGCAATCAGCCCCAGCATTTT
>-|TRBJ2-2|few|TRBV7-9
CASTGTTSSGELFF
TGTGCCAGCACTGGGACCACCAGTTCCGGGGAGCTGTTTTTT
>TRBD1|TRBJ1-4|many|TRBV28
CASSPPGQGEDEKLFF
TGTGCCAGCAGTCCGCCGGGACAGGGAGAGGATGAAAAACTGTTTTTT
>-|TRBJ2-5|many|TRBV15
CATSTTRRGETQYF
TGTGCCACCAGCACCACACGACGTGGAGAGACCCAGTACTTC
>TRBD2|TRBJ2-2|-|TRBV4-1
CASSQGLAGAVGELFF
TGCGCCAGCAGCCAAGGACTAGCGGGAGCTGTCGGGGAGCTGTTTTTT
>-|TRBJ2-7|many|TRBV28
CASSFMGLARAYEQYF
TGTGCCAGCAGTTTTATGGGGCTAGCGAGAGCCTACGAGCAGTACTTC
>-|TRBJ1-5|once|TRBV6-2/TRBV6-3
CASSGSGSNQPQHF
TGCGCCAGCAGTGGGTCAGGGTCAAATCAGCCCCAGCATTTT
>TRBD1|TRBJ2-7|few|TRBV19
CASREKHRGTWNEQYF
TGTGCCAGTAGGGAGAAACACAGGGGCACCTGGAACGAGCAGTACTTC
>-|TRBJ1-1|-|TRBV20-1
CSARERFQNTEAFF
TGCAGTGCTAGAGAGAGGTTTCAGAACACTGAAGCTTTCTTT
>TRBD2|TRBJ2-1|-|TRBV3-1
CASSQVGGGYRNEQFF
TGTGCCAGCAGCCAAGTTGGCGGGGGGTACAGGAATGAGCAGTTCTTC
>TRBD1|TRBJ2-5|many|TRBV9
CASSEWTGGETQYF
TGTGCCAGCAGCGAATGGACAGGGGGAGAGACCCAGTACTTC
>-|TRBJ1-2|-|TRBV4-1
CASSPRGAELANYGYTF
TGCGCCAGCAGCCCACGGGGGGCAGAACTAGCTAACTATGGCTACACCTTC
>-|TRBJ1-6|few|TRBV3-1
CASSQRGIAYNSPLHF
TGTGCCAGCAGCCAAAGGGGTATTGCCTATAATTCACCCCTCCACTTT
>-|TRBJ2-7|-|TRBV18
CASSRNRDEQYF
TGTGCCAGCTCACGCAACAGGGACGAGCAGTACTTC
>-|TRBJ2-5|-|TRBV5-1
CASSADIAETQYF
TGCGCCAGCAGCGCGGACATAGCCGAGACCCAGTACTTC
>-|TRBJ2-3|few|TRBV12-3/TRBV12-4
CATGTSTDTQYF
TGTGCCACGGGGACAAGCACAGATACGCAGTATTTT
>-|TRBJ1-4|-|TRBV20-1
CSAKDPQRTNEKLFF
TGCAGTGCTAAGGATCCCCAACGCACTAATGAAAAACTGTTTTTT
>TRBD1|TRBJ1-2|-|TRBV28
CASSPYSQGQGPYGYTF
TGTGCCAGCAGTCCCTATTCACAGGGACAGGGTCCCTATGGCTACACCTTC
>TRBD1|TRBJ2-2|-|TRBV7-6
CASSFRPGQVGTGELFF
TGTGCCAGCAGCTTCCGACCCGGACAGGTTGGCACCGGGGAGCTGTTTTTT
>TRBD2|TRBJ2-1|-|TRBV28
CASSVTGTSGRAPEQFF
TGTGCCAGCAGTGTAACCGGGACTAGCGGGAGGGCCCCTGAGCAGTTCTTC
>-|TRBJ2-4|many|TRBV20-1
CSARSSDLAKNIQYF
TGCAGTGCTAGATCCTCGGACCTAGCCAAAAACATTCAGTACTTC
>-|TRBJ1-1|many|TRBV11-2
CASRPSLRQMNTEAFF
TGTGCCAGCAGGCCAAGCCTTCGACAGATGAACACTGAAGCTTTCTTT
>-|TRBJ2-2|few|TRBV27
CASSLLEGDTGELFF
TGTGCCAGCAGTTTACTAGAAGGGGACACCGGGGAGCTGTTTTTT
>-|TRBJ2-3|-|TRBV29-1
CSVESSDTQYF
TGCAGCGTTGAGTCGTCAGATACGCAGTATTTT
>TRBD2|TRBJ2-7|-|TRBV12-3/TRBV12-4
CASSISGRTYEQYF
TGTGCCAGCAGTATTAGCGGGAGAACCTACGAGCAGTACTTC
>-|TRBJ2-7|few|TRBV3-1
CASSQLKKAIYEQYF
TGTGCCAGCAGCCAATTGAAGAAGGCCATTTATGAGCAGTACTTC
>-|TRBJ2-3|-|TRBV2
CATSGGGTQYF
TGTGCCACCTCGGGTGGAGGAACGCAGTATTTT
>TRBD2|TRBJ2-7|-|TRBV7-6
CASSLAWGVAGAGYERYF
TGTGCCAGCAGCCTCGCGTGGGGAGTAGCGGGAGCTGGGTACGAGCGGTACTTC
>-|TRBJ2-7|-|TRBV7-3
CASSPLLGPTTLFEQYF
TGTGCCAGCAGCCCCCTACTCGGACCGACAACTTTATTCGAGCAGTACTTC
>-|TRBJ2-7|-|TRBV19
CASKDAWSSYEQYF
TGTGCCAGTAAGGACGCTTGGAGCTCCTACGAGCAGTACTTC
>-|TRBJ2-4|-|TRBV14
CASSQGLPPANIQYF
TGTGCCAGCAGCCAGGGACTTCCGCCCGCGAATATTCAGTACTTC
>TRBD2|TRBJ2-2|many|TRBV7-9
CASSLAGTGELFF
TGTGCCAGCAGCCTAGCGGGGACCGGGGAGCTGTTTTTT
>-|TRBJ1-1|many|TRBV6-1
CASRPRAGRDYTEAFF
TGTGCCAGCAGGCCCCGTGCGGGACGGGACTACACTGAAGCTTTCTTT
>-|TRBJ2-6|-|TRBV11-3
CASSKGARVSGANVLTF
TGTGCCAGCAGCAAAGGTGCCAGGGTCTCTGGGGCCAACGTCCTGACTTTC
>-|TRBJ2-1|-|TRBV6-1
CASSLITYNEQFF
TGTGCCAGCAGCCTGATTACCTACAATGAGCAGTTCTTC
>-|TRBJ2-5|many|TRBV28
CASSPRNFAQYF
TGTGCCAGCAGTCCCCGTAATTTCGCCCAGTACTTC
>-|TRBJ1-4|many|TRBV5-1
CASRRDSTNEKLFF
TGCGCCAGCCGCCGGGATTCAACTAATGAAAAACTGTTTTTT
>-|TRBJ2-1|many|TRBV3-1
CASSFRWGEQFF
TGTGCCAGCAGCTTCCGGTGGGGTGAGCAGTTCTTC
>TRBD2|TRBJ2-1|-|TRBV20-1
CSAEVRGGRSYNEQFF
TGCAGTGCTGAGGTTCGGGGCGGGAGGTCCTACAATGAGCAGTTCTTC
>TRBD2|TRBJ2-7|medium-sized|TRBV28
CASSLSGTSAPSEYF
TGTGCCAGCAGTTTGTCCGGGACTAGCGCCCCGTCGGAGTACTTC
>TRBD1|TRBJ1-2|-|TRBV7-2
CASSRGQGYGYTF
TGTGCCAGCAGCCGGGGACAGGGCTATGGCTACACCTTC